This passage covers 14 T cell receptor beta chains from one sample sequenced in a study of blood T cells in healthy people across ages. Primed by a sample-barcoded 5' primer and a J-beta primer mix, a second PCR proceeded for about 6 to 12 cycles. TCRdb reprocessed the 5' RACE reads via MiXCR and lists one record per CDR3 protein. Altogether approximately 880,000 distinct CDR3 sequences are present, roughly 43% being singletons, with the ten largest covering over 10%. Sequenced material: blood. Source of these receptors: a man aged 25-45 years in good health.

This chain links TRBV4-1 with TRBJ1-5, with a tentative D call TRBD1 (5 bases). Trimming removed 2 bases from V and 0 bases from J, with 11 bases in between. The V gene's germline CDR1 is MGHRA and CDR2 YSYEKL. The CDR3 is made up of 16 amino acids. CDR3 amino acids: CASSQPGDLSNQPQHF. Here the CDR3 DNA reads TGCGCCAGCAGCCAACCTGGGGACCTTAGCAATCAGCCCCAGCATTTT.

This clonotype was seen more than once but under ten times. This chain joins TRBV7-2 and TRBJ2-6; D not certain. This CDR3 spans 13 amino acids. The ends were cut back, 6 bases at V and 17 bases at J, with 20 bases in the middle. Germline CDR1 SGHTA, CDR2 FQGNSA. The CDR3 region has the DNA TGTGCCAGCAGACTCCCTCAGGCGTCCCGCATGACTTTC. Amino acid sequence: CASRLPQASRMTF.

The chain carries TRBV12-5 and TRBJ2-7, with 8 nucleotides matching TRBD1. The J call may not be correct, given that the DNA end is closer to TRBJ2-5. The V gene's germline CDR1 is LGHNT and CDR2 FRNRAP. This CDR3 is built from 17 residues. In DNA form, the CDR3 reads TGTGCTAGTGGCTCCCCTCGCCTTGGACAGGGCCTAAAGACCCAGTACTTC. Translated: CASGSPRLGQGLKTQYF.

The chain links TRBV7-2 to TRBJ2-3; 9 bases match TRBD1. This CDR3 is 15 amino acids long. V trimming: 0 bases; J trimming: 6 bases; junction bases outside the gene matches: 4. Per germline, CDR1 SGHTA and CDR2 FQGNSA. CDR3 sequence (DNA): TGTGCCAGCAGCTTAGCGACAGGGGGGTCCGATACGCAGTATTTT. This codes for CASSLATGGSDTQYF.

The chain couples TRBV6-1 to TRBJ1-2, with D possibly being TRBD1 (5 bases). The CDR3 is 11 amino acids. V lost 2 bases to trimming and J lost 8 bases, with 6 bases between them. Germline values: CDR1 MNHNS, CDR2 SASEGT. The DNA of the CDR3 is TGTGCCAGCAGTGAATGGACAGGCTACACCTTC. It is translated as CASSEWTGYTF.

The CDR3 DNA reads TGTGCCAGCAGTTTCGGCCATATCTCTGGAAACACCATATATTTT. The encoded protein is CASSFGHISGNTIYF. The J gene is TRBJ1-3, the V gene TRBV12-3 or TRBV12-4; no clear D gene. The CDR3 runs 15 residues. V lost 3 bases, J lost 0 bases, and 9 bases lay in between.

This clonotype turned up a few times. The chain recombines TRBV28 with TRBJ1-2, with D hard to call. Germline CDR1 MDHEN, CDR2 SYDVKM. Between the trimmed V and J ends, which lost 8 bases and 5 bases, there was a span of 9 bases. This CDR3 is built from 11 residues. The CDR3 DNA is TGTGCCAGCGCAATTTCATATGGCTACACCTTC. It yields the protein CASAISYGYTF.

The CDR3 DNA sequence: TGTGCCAGCGGGAATGCCCGAGGCGCGGGAAACACCATATATTTT. Encoded protein: CASGNARGAGNTIYF. This chain joins TRBV27 and TRBJ1-3; no clear D gene. Deletions cut 8 bases from V and 4 bases from J, with 18 bases between. The CDR3 consists of 15 residues. In germline, CDR1 is MNHEY, CDR2 SMNVEV (reference sequence).

This chain connects TRBV3-1 to TRBJ2-5; TRBD1 matches at 8 bases. CDR3 length equals 14 residues. Germline loops: CDR1 LGHDT, CDR2 YNNKEL (reference sequence). Unmatched junction bases numbered 6, after V lost 4 bases and J lost 5 bases. The CDR3 reads CASSLQGAKETQYF. The CDR3 region has the DNA TGTGCCAGCAGCCTGCAGGGGGCGAAGGAGACCCAGTACTTC.

The chain combines TRBV20-1 with TRBJ1-1; D remains ambiguous. This CDR3 is 13 amino acids long. Germline-derived CDR1 and CDR2 are DFQATT and SNEGSKA (reference sequence). Trimming left V 1 base short and J 2 bases short, with 8 bases between. CDR3: CSARVIRNTEAFF. Written as DNA, the CDR3 is TGCAGTGCTAGAGTCATTCGCAACACTGAAGCTTTCTTT.

This clonotype has more than one count but fewer than ten. The chain has TRBV12-3 or TRBV12-4 and TRBJ2-3, with D tentatively TRBD2 (5 bases). The CDR3 has 14 amino acids. V lost 7 bases, J lost 2 bases, and 13 bases lay in between. CDR3 nucleotide sequence: TGTGCCAGCACCACCGTGACTAACACAGATACGCAGTATTTT. This translates into CASTTVTNTDTQYF.

There are a few counts of this clonotype. The J gene is TRBJ2-7, the V gene TRBV6-6; 9 nucleotides match TRBD2. The CDR3 is 12 residues long. Germline CDR1 MNHNY, CDR2 SVGAGI (reference sequence). With V trimmed by 8 bases and J by 3 bases, 2 bases remained unmatched. CDR3 sequence (DNA): TGTGCCAGCCATAGCGGGGGCTACGAGCAGTACTTC. This sequence encodes CASHSGGYEQYF.

The chain joins TRBV20-1 to TRBJ2-1; 12 bases match TRBD2. With 5 bases clipped from V and 8 bases from J, the junction kept 4 bases outside the gene matches. The CDR3 has 13 residues. CDR1 is DFQATT, CDR2 SNEGSKA, per germline (reference sequence). The CDR3 here is CSADWTSGDEQFF. The CDR3 nucleotides are TGCAGTGCTGATTGGACTAGCGGGGATGAGCAGTTCTTC.

This clonotype was picked up a small number of times. V gene TRBV28 combines with J gene TRBJ2-7, with D uncertain. The CDR3 consists of 12 residues. CDR1 and CDR2 (germline): MDHEN, SYDVKM. V dropped 3 bases and J dropped 2 bases, with 5 bases sitting between them. This chain's CDR3 is CASSFPAYEQYF. For the CDR3, the DNA is TGTGCCAGCAGTTTTCCCGCCTACGAGCAGTACTTC.